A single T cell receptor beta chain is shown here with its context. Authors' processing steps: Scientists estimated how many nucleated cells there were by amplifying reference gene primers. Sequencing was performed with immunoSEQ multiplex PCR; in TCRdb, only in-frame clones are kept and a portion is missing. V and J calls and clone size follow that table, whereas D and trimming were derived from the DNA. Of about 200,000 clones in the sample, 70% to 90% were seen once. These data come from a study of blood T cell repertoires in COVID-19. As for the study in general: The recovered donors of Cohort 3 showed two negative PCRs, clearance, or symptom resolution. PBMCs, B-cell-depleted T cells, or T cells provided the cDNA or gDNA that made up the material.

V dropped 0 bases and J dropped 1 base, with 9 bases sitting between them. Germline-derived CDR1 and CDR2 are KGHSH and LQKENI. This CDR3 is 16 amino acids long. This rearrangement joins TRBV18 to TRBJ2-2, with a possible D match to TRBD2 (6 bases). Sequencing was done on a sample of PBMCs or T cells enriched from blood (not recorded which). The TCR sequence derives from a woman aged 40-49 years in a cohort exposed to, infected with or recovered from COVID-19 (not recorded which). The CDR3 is CASSPPLSGNTGELFF. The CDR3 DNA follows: TGTGCCAGCTCACCACCGCTTAGCGGGAACACCGGGGAGCTGTTTTTT.